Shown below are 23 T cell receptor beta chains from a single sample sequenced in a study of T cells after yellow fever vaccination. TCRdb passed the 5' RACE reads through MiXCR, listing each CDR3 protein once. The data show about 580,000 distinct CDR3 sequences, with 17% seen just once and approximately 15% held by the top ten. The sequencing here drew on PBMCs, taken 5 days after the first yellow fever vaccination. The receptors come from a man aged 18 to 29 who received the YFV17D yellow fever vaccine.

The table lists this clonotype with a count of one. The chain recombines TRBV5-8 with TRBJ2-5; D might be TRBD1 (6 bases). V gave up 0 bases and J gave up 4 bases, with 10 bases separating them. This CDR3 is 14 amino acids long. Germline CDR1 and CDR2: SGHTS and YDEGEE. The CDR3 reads CASSLARGLETQYF. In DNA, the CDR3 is TGTGCCAGCAGCTTGGCCAGGGGTTTAGAGACCCAGTACTTC. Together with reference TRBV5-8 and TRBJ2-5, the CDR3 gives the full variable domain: EAGVTQSPTHLIKTRGQQATLRCSPISGHTSVYWYQQALGLGLQFLLWYDEGEERNRGNFPPRFSGRQFPNYSSELNVNALELEDSALYLCASSLARGLETQYFGPGTRLLVL.

In nucleotides, the CDR3 is TGTGCCAGCAGCTTAGGGTGGCAGGGGCCCGGGGAGCTGTTTTTT. Translation: CASSLGWQGPGELFF. The genes are TRBV7-2 and TRBJ2-2; tentatively, D is TRBD1 (6 bases). CDR1 and CDR2 from the germline V gene are SGHTA and FQGNSA. This CDR3 spans 15 amino acids. Trimming took off 1 base at V and 6 bases at J, with 12 bases between the two ends.

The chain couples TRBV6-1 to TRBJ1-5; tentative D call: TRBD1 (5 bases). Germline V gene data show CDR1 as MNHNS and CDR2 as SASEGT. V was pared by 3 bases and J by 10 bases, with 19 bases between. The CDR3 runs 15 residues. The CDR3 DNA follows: TGTGCCAGCAGTGACATGCAGGGAAGGATCAGCCCCCAGCATTTT. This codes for CASSDMQGRISPQHF.

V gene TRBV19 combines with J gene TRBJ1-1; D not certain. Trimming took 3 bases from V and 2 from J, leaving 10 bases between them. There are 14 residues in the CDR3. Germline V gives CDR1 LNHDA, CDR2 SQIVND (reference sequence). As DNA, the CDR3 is TGTGCCAGTAGTATCGGGCAGTCTAACACTGAAGCTTTCTTT. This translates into CASSIGQSNTEAFF.

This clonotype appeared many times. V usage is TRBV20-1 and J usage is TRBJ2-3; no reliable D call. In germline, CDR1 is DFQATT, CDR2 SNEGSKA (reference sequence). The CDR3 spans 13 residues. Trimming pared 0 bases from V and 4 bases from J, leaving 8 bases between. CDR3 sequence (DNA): TGCAGTGCTAGAGAGGGTGTCCCAGATACGCAGTATTTT. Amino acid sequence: CSAREGVPDTQYF.

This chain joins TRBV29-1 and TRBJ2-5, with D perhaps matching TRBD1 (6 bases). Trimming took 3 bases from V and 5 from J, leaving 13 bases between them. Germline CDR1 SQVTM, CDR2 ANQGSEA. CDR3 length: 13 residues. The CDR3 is CSVEGRGHETQYF. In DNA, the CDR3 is TGCAGCGTTGAGGGCAGGGGACACGAGACCCAGTACTTC.

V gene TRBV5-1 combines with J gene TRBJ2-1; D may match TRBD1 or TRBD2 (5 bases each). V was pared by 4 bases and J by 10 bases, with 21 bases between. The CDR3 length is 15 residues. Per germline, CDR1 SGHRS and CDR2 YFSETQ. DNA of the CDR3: TGCGCCAGCAGCACGACCGGGACCCCGGTAGAGGAGCAGTTCTTC. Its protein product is CASSTTGTPVEEQFF.

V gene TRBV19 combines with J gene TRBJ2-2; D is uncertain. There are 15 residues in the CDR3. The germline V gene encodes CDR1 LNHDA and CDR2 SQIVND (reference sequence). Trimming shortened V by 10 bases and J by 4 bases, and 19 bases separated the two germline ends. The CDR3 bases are TGTGCCACGAACCCGATTCCCGTGGGCACCGGGGAGCTGTTTTTT. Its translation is CATNPIPVGTGELFF.

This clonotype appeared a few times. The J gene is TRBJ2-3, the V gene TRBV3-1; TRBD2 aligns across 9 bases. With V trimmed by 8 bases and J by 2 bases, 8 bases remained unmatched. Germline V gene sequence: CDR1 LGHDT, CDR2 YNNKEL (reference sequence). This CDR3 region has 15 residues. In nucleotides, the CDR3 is TGTGCCAGCCGGCGCGGGGGGGGCCACACAGATACGCAGTATTTT. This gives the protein CASRRGGGHTDTQYF.

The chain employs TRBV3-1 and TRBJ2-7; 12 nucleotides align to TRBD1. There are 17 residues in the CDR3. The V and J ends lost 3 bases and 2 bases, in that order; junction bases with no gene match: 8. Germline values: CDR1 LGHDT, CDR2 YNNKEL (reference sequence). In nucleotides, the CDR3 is TGTGCCAGCAGCCAGCCGGGACAGGGGGCCGATACCTACGAGCAGTACGTC. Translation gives CASSQPGQGADTYEQYV.

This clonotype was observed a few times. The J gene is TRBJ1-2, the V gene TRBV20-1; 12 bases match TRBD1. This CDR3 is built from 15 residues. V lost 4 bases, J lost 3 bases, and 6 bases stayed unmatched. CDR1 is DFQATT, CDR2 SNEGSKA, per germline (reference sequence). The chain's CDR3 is CSATRGQGADYGYTF. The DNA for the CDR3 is TGCAGTGCTACCCGGGGACAGGGGGCTGACTATGGCTACACCTTC.

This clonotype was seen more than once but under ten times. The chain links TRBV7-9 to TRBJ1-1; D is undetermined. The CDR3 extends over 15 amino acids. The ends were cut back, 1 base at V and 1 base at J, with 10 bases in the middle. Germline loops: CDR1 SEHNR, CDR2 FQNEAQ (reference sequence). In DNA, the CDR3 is TGTGCCAGCAGCTTAGGGGGTCCAGCGAACACTGAAGCTTTCTTT. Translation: CASSLGGPANTEAFF.

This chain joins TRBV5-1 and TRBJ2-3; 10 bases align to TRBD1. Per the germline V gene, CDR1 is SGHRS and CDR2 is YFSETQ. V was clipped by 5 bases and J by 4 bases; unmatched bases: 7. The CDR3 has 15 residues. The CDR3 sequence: CASRSRDRGSDTQYF. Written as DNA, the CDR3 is TGCGCCAGCAGAAGCCGGGACAGGGGATCAGATACGCAGTATTTT.

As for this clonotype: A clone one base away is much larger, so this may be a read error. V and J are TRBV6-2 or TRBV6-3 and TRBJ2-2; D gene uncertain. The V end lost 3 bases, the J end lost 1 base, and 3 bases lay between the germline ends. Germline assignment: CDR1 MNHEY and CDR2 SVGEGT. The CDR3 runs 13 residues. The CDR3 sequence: CASSYQNTGELFF. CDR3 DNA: TGTGCCAGCAGTTATCAGAACACCGGGGAGCTGTTTTTT.

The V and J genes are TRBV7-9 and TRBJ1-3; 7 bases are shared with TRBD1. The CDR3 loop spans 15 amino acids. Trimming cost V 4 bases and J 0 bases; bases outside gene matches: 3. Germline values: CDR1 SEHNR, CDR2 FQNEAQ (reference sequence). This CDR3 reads CASSSTGVSGNTIYF. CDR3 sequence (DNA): TGTGCCAGCAGCTCAACAGGGGTCTCTGGAAACACCATATATTTT.

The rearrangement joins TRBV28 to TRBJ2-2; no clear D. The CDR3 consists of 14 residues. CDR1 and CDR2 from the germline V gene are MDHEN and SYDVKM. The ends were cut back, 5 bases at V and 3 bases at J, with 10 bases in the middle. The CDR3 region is CASSAFRYTGELFF. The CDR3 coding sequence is TGTGCCAGCAGTGCCTTCAGATACACCGGGGAGCTGTTTTTT. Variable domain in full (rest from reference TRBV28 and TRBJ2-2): DVKVTQSSRYLVKRTGEKVFLECVQDMDHENMFWYRQDPGLGLRLIYFSYDVKMKEKGDIPEGYSVSREKKERFSLILESASTNQTSMYLCASSAFRYTGELFFGEGSRLTVL.

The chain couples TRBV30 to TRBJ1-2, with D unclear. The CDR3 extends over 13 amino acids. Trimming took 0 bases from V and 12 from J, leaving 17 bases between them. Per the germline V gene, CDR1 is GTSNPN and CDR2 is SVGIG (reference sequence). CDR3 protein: CAWSVHGDWANTF. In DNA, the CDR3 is TGTGCCTGGAGTGTACATGGAGACTGGGCCAACACCTTC.

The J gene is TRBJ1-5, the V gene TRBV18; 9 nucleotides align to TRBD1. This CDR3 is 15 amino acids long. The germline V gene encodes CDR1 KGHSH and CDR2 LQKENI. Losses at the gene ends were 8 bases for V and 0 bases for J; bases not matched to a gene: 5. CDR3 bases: TGTGCCAGCACCCGGGACAGGGATAGCAATCAGCCCCAGCATTTT. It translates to CASTRDRDSNQPQHF.

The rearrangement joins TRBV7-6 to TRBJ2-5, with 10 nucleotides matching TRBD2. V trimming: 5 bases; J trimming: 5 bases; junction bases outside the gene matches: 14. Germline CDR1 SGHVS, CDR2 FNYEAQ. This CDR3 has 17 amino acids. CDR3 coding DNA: TGTGCCAGCAGCCGAAGGGATGGTAGCGGGGGGCGGGAGACCCAGTACTTC. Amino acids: CASSRRDGSGGRETQYF.

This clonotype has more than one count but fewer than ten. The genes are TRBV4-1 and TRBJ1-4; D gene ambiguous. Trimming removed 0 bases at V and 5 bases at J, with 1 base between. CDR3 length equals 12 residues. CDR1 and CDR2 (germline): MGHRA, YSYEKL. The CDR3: CASSQENEKLFF. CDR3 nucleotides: TGCGCCAGCAGCCAAGAGAATGAAAAACTGTTTTTT.

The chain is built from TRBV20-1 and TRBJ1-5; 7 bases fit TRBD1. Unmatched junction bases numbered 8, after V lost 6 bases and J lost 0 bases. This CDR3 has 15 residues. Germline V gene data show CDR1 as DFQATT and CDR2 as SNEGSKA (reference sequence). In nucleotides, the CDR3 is TGCAGTGCAGGAGGGACAGCCTATAGCAATCAGCCCCAGCATTTT. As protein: CSAGGTAYSNQPQHF.

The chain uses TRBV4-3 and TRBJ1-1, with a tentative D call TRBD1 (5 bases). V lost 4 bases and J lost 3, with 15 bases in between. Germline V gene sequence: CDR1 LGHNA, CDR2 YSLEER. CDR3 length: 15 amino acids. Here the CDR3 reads CASSPREGPDTEAFF. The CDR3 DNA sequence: TGCGCCAGCAGCCCTAGGGAGGGGCCGGACACTGAAGCTTTCTTT.

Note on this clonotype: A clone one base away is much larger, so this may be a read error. The CDR3 DNA is TGTGCCAGCAGTTGGGAGGCAGATACGCAGTATTTT. Translating gives CASSWEADTQYF. This chain uses TRBV28 with TRBJ2-3; the D gene is possibly TRBD2 (6 bases). Looked up from germline, CDR1 is MDHEN and CDR2 is SYDVKM. The CDR3 extends over 12 amino acids. The V gene lost 4 bases and the J gene lost 4 bases, with 6 bases spanning the gap.